Described below is a single TCR beta chain sequence and its context. Its antigen is unknown. No per-base quality is available; no much larger clone lies one base away. Stable Graves' hyperthyroidism was defined as the absence of progression to ophthalmopathy over 18 months of follow-up. The hyperthyroidism patients were between 18 and 65 years old and newly diagnosed, with a disease duration of less than 2 months. Exclusion was applied to patients with uncontrolled infections, other autoimmune diseases, pregnancy or lactation. Diagnoses relied on clinical symptoms, serum thyroxine and TRAb, thyroid ultrasound and orbital computed tomography. Ficoll-Paque density gradient centrifugation was used to isolate PBMCs from 8 to 10 ml of fresh peripheral blood. Trizol reagent was used to extract total RNA, and RNA quality was then checked on an Agilent 2100 Bioanalyzer. The data derive from a study of T cells in Graves' hyperthyroidism and ophthalmopathy (dated by TCRdb to between 2019 and 2020). Concerning the study at large: Peripheral blood was sampled at the time of initial diagnosis, prior to any treatment. For training and testing, the 80 to 100 patients in the discovery cohort were randomly divided in a 7:3 ratio. Whether ophthalmopathy could be predicted prospectively was tested in an independent validation cohort made up of under 20 hyperthyroidism patients plus 17 patients who later progressed to ophthalmopathy. A discovery cohort of around 100 patients, 43 with Graves' ophthalmopathy and approximately 57 with stable Graves' hyperthyroidism, was used to find distinguishing TCR V-J signatures. After sampling, hyperthyroidism patients received methimazole starting at 30 mg daily, and ophthalmopathy patients received high-dose intravenous methylprednisolone. Thyroid tissue and blood T-cell repertoires from six Graves' hyperthyroidism patients were also compared in the study. The paper describes TCR Vbeta CDR3 sequencing of 135 peripheral blood samples, made up of about 40 ophthalmopathy patients, around 78 hyperthyroidism patients and about 17 progressor patients. Results and caveats for the whole study, not just this receptor: Blood samples also contained most of the expanded thyroid clonotypes (frequency above 0.001), which suggests that blood repertoires may reflect thyroid immune responses. In validation, the model predicted progression to ophthalmopathy with just under 71% sensitivity and 72.22% specificity, a median of 6.5 months before onset. A 13 V-J signature model separated ophthalmopathy from stable hyperthyroidism, with 87.88% sensitivity and approximately 81% specificity in cross-validation and 80%/75% in testing. No statistical method was used to set the sample size in advance, and investigators knew the group allocation.

CDR1 is given as LGHDT and CDR2 as YNNKEL, both from the germline V gene (reference sequence). There are 15 amino acids in the CDR3, from cysteine to phenylalanine inclusive. Just CDR3 DNA is preserved here, 45 bases in frame from base 1. V and J are truncated by 2 bases and 3 bases respectively, leaving an intervening sequence of 14 bases. Amplification of TCR beta CDR3 regions was carried out from RNA transcripts. The first round of RT-PCR for the TCR CDR3 was performed with the HTBI primer set and the Qiagen OneStep RT-PCR kit. Libraries were constructed in a second round of multiplex PCR, after which size selection and purification were performed. Sequencing of the libraries was done on an Illumina HiSeq2000 using paired-end 100 bp reads. Per the source publication's procedure: SOAPnuke was used to process the raw data, throwing out any read that contained adapters or uncalled bases, had a mean Phred below 15, or lacked an exact constant-primer or identifier match. High-quality paired reads were merged using COPE v1.2.5, and each unique nucleotide sequence was defined as a clonotype. MiTCR v1.1 was used to align the clonotypes against IMGT TRBV, TRBD and TRBJ reference segments. Only V-J combinations with frequency above 0.0001, covering roughly 99% of repertoires, were analysed. A TCS score was defined as the ratio between F50 (clonal expansion) and ExV (chaos), using BLOSUM62-based TCRdist between CDR3 peptides within each V-J. Welch's t-statistics and random forest reduced approximately 520 V-J features to 10 to 15, which were used in a naive Bayes classifier (R e1071). The public sequencing data were trimmed at Q25 with fastp and processed into clonotypes with MiXCR by TCRdb, which kept only in-frame beta chains. Each CDR3 protein appears once, grouped with its most common genes and DNA. These V and J calls originate from TCRdb's pipeline instead of the authors' own analysis. The sample data list 350,000 to 400,000 distinct CDR3 sequences, and over 15% of these were observed just once. Around 3.6% of the sample is taken by the ten largest.

The rearrangement combines TRBV3-1 with TRBJ2-7; the D gene is perhaps TRBD1 or TRBD2, as each covers 5 bases. The TCR was taken from a young woman with Graves' hyperthyroidism. Sequenced sample: blood. The CDR3: CASSQLAGTLYEQYF. The DNA sequence follows: TGTGCCAGCAGCCAACTAGCAGGGACCCTCTACGAGCAGTACTTC.